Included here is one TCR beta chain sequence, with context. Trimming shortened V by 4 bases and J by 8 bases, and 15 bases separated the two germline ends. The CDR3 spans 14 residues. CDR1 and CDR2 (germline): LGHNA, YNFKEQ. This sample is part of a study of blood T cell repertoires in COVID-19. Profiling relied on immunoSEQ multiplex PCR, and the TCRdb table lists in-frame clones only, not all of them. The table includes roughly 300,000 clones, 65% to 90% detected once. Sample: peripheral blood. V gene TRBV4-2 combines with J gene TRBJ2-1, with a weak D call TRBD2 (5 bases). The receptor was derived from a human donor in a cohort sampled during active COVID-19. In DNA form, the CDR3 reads TGTGCCAGCAGCCGAGAGAGAGGGAGCGATGAGCAGTTCTTC. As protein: CASSRERGSDEQFF.